This T cell receptor (beta chain) was obtained from a study of blood T cell repertoires in COVID-19. Study summary: Acute and convalescent COVID-19 samples came from the United States, Italy and Spain. PBMCs, B-cell-depleted T cells, or T cells were the source of the cDNA or gDNA that made up the material.

Germline CDR1 and CDR2: LGHDT and YNNKEL (reference sequence). V gave up 4 bases and J gave up 5 bases; unmatched junction bases: 11. This CDR3 has 16 residues. Under the authors' procedure: The authors estimated nucleated cell counts from reference gene primer amplification. Method: immunoSEQ multiplex PCR; TCRdb's copy keeps in-frame clones and lacks some. V and J calls and clone size are those listed in that table; D and trimming were worked out from the DNA. This table has around 190,000 clones, less than 80% appearing once. Sequenced input: peripheral blood. The genes are TRBV3-1 (or the pseudogene TRBV3-2) and TRBJ2-7; TRBD1 agrees at 10 bases. The TCR originated in a woman aged 50 to 60 with acute or convalescent COVID-19. This CDR3 reads CASSRRAGTGANEQYF. CDR3 in DNA: TGTGCCAGCAGCCGACGGGCGGGGACAGGGGCTAACGAGCAGTACTTC.